The 18 T cell receptor beta chains presented below share a single source sample, sequenced in a study of T cell responses to AZD1222 COVID-19 vaccine. Generated by immunoSEQ multiplex PCR, the TCRdb table keeps only in-frame clones and is missing some. The data contain under 150,000 clones, 85% to 90% of them singletons. The sequencing here drew on peripheral blood, taken on day 0 of AZD1222 vaccination. The receptors derive from an adult in good health.

The rearrangement uses TRBV5-6 and TRBJ2-7; D possibly uses TRBD1 or TRBD2 (5 bases each). Trimming took 4 bases from V and 3 from J, leaving 17 bases between them. Germline V gives CDR1 SGHDT, CDR2 YYEEEE. The CDR3 extends over 15 amino acids. CDR3: CASSPRLGTFYEQYF. As DNA, the CDR3 is TGTGCCAGCAGCCCGAGGTTGGGGACCTTCTACGAGCAGTACTTC.

The chain carries TRBV28 and TRBJ1-2, with D tentatively TRBD1 (5 bases). V shed 3 bases and J shed 3 bases, with 14 bases lying between them. CDR3 size: 15 residues. Germline CDR1 is MDHEN and CDR2 is SYDVKM. The CDR3 loop is CASSFGTGRDYGYTF. For the CDR3, the DNA is TGTGCCAGCAGTTTCGGTACAGGCCGGGACTATGGCTACACCTTC.

The chain recombines TRBV6-5 with TRBJ2-1; maybe TRBD1 (5 bases). There are 13 residues in the CDR3. V was shortened by 4 bases and J by 5 bases, with 9 bases between the two germline ends. The germline V gene has CDR1 MNHEY and CDR2 SVGAGI. CDR3 residues: CASSSLGDNEQFF. As DNA, the CDR3 is TGTGCCAGCAGTTCCCTAGGGGACAATGAGCAGTTCTTC.

Here the CDR3 DNA reads TGTGCCAGCAGCGTAGCGGGGGGGAACACCGGGGAGCTGTTTTTT. Residues: CASSVAGGNTGELFF. The chain uses TRBV2 and TRBJ2-2, with 10 bases identical to TRBD2. The CDR3 is made up of 15 amino acids. V lost 6 bases to trimming and J lost 1 base; unmatched junction nucleotides: 2. Germline V gene data show CDR1 as SNHLY and CDR2 as FYNNEI. The full variable domain, rest sourced from reference TRBV2 and TRBJ2-2, is EPEVTQTPSHQVTQMGQEVILRCVPISNHLYFYWYRQILGQKVEFLVSFYNNEISEKSEIFDDQFSVERPDGSNFTLKIRSTKLEDSAMYFCASSVAGGNTGELFFGEGSRLTVL.

V gene TRBV2 combines with J gene TRBJ1-5; D possibly corresponds to TRBD1 (5 bases). This CDR3 comprises 15 residues. V was shortened by 7 bases and J by 0 bases, with 13 bases between the two germline ends. Germline CDR1 SNHLY, CDR2 FYNNEI. CDR3 bases: TGTGCCAGCAAAGGTGGGAGGGGTAGCAATCAGCCCCAGCATTTT. Translation: CASKGGRGSNQPQHF.

A remark on this clone: The same CDR3 arises from other DNA sequences in this sample as well. V usage is TRBV5-1 and J usage is TRBJ1-5; D uncertain. Trimming stripped 2 bases from V and 1 base from J, with 7 bases between. The CDR3 length is 14 residues. Germline values: CDR1 SGHRS, CDR2 YFSETQ. CDR3 nucleotide sequence: TGCGCCAGCAGCTTCGGGGAGAGCAATCAGCCCCAGCATTTT. This codes for CASSFGESNQPQHF.

V gene TRBV10-3 combines with J gene TRBJ2-7; possibly TRBD2 for D (5 bases). This CDR3 is built from 13 residues. V was shortened by 5 bases and J by 0 bases, with 8 bases between the two germline ends. The germline gives CDR1 ENHRY, CDR2 SYGVKD. CDR3 region: CAISSGSSYEQYF. For the CDR3, the DNA is TGTGCCATCAGTTCGGGAAGCTCCTACGAGCAGTACTTC.

The V and J genes are TRBV29-1 and TRBJ1-3, with a weak D call TRBD1 (5 bases). V shed 5 bases and J shed 3 bases, with 11 bases lying between them. The length of the CDR3 is 13 residues. From germline, CDR1 is SQVTM and CDR2 ANQGSEA. This CDR3 reads CSVFSGGGNTIYF. The CDR3, as DNA: TGCAGCGTTTTCTCCGGGGGTGGAAACACCATATATTTT.

The rearrangement joins TRBV7-9 to TRBJ1-2; tentatively, D is TRBD1 (5 bases). The CDR3 extends over 15 amino acids. CDR1 is SEHNR, CDR2 FQNEAQ, per germline (reference sequence). The V end was cut by 2 bases, the J end by 4 bases, with 14 bases between. The CDR3 is CASSLFGGISYGYTF. CDR3 nucleotide sequence: TGTGCCAGCAGCTTATTCGGGGGTATTAGCTATGGCTACACCTTC.

The rearrangement uses TRBV4-1 and TRBJ1-4; 8 bases agree with TRBD1. V dropped 3 bases and J dropped 4; count of bases not matched to a gene: 7. The CDR3 loop spans 16 amino acids. The germline gives CDR1 MGHRA, CDR2 YSYEKL. The CDR3 sequence is CASSQALDRVNEKLFF. CDR3 DNA sequence: TGCGCCAGCAGCCAGGCCCTGGACAGGGTTAATGAAAAACTGTTTTTT.

This chain uses TRBV27 with TRBJ2-7; TRBD1 matches 8 bases. Per the germline V gene, CDR1 is MNHEY and CDR2 is SMNVEV (reference sequence). J gave up 0 bases and V 2 bases, and 6 bases lay outside the gene matches. This CDR3 has 16 residues. CDR3: CASSLRGTGLSYEQYF. CDR3 coding DNA: TGTGCCAGCAGTTTAAGGGGGACAGGACTCTCCTACGAGCAGTACTTC.

The rearrangement uses TRBV11-2 and TRBJ2-1; 11 bases match TRBD1. Trimming cost V 1 base and J 9 bases; bases outside gene matches: 2. The CDR3 runs 14 residues. Germline V lookup: CDR1 SGHAT, CDR2 FQNNGV. CDR3 DNA sequence: TGTGCCAGCAGCTTAGGGACAGGGGGCATTGAGCAGTTCTTC. Translating gives CASSLGTGGIEQFF.

This chain links TRBV27 with TRBJ1-1; D not certain. Between the trimmed V and J ends, which lost 4 bases and 8 bases, there was a span of 8 bases. Germline V gives CDR1 MNHEY, CDR2 SMNVEV (reference sequence). The CDR3 has 11 amino acids. CDR3 DNA: TGTGCCAGCAGTTCACGCGGGGAAGCTTTCTTT. It specifies CASSSRGEAFF.

This rearrangement joins TRBV6-5 to TRBJ1-2; perhaps TRBD1 as D (6 bases). V gave up 6 bases and J gave up 2 bases, with 13 bases separating them. The CDR3 sequence is 14 residues long. Per the germline V gene, CDR1 is MNHEY and CDR2 is SVGAGI. The DNA of the CDR3 is TGTGCCAGCAGGAGACAGGCTGCGAACTATGGCTACACCTTC. Translated: CASRRQAANYGYTF.

V is TRBV27 and J is TRBJ1-5; no firm D call. CDR1 and CDR2 (germline): MNHEY, SMNVEV (reference sequence). Trimming took 8 bases from V and 4 from J, leaving 3 bases between them. The CDR3 sequence is 10 residues long. CDR3 in DNA: TGTGCCAGCCATAATCAGCCCCAGCATTTT. Protein: CASHNQPQHF.

Note on this clone: In the same sample, other DNA sequences code for this CDR3. The rearrangement joins TRBV12-3 or TRBV12-4 to TRBJ1-2; no clear D. The V and J ends lost 3 bases and 5 bases respectively, with 7 bases between them. This CDR3 contains 12 residues. CDR3 protein: CASSFEAYGYTF. The CDR3 bases are TGTGCCAGCAGTTTTGAAGCGTATGGCTACACCTTC.

The DNA of the CDR3 is TGTGCCAGCAGTCTCCCCGACAGTGTTGCCGAGCAGTACTTC. Translating it yields CASSLPDSVAEQYF. The chain has TRBV28 and TRBJ2-7, with a tentative D call TRBD1 (5 bases). Germline CDR1 reads MDHEN; CDR2 reads SYDVKM. The V gene lost 5 bases and the J gene lost 6 bases, with 17 bases spanning the gap. The CDR3 length is 14 residues. Combining the CDR3 with reference TRBV28 and TRBJ2-7 gives the whole variable domain DVKVTQSSRYLVKRTGEKVFLECVQDMDHENMFWYRQDPGLGLRLIYFSYDVKMKEKGDIPEGYSVSREKKERFSLILESASTNQTSMYLCASSLPDSVAEQYFGPGTRLTVT.

This chain uses TRBV18 with TRBJ2-5, with 7 bases fitting TRBD1. The CDR3 totals 16 residues. Trimming cost V 2 bases and J 5 bases; bases outside gene matches: 11. Germline CDR1 reads KGHSH; CDR2 reads LQKENI. The CDR3 loop is CASSPRGPASGETQYF. For the CDR3, the DNA is TGTGCCAGCTCACCAAGGGGGCCAGCCTCCGGGGAGACCCAGTACTTC.